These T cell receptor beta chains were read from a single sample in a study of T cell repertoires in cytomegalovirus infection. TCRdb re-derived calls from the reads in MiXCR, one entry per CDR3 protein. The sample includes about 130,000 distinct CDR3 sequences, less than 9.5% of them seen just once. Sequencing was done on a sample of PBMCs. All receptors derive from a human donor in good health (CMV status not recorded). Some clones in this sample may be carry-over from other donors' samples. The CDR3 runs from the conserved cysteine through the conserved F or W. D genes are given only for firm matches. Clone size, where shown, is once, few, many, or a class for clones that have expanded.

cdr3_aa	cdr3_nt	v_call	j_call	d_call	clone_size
CASSAAQGYSNQPQHF	TGTGCCAGCAGCGCCGCCCAGGGATATAGCAATCAGCCCCAGCATTTT	TRBV7-2	TRBJ1-5	NA	many
CASSLGQAGNTEAFF	TGTGCCAGCAGCCTAGGACAGGCGGGAAACACTGAAGCTTTCTTT	TRBV5-5	TRBJ1-1	TRBD1	many
CASSLSILRETQYF	TGTGCCAGCAGCTTAAGTATCCTCCGGGAGACCCAGTACTTC	TRBV11-2	TRBJ2-5	NA	many
CASSQDPRDSYGYTF	TGTGCCAGCAGCCAAGATCCCCGGGACAGCTATGGCTACACCTTC	TRBV3-1	TRBJ1-2	TRBD1	few
CASSTPKTGVNEKLFF	TGTGCCAGCAGTACGCCTAAAACAGGGGTAAATGAAAAACTGTTTTTT	TRBV28	TRBJ1-4	TRBD1	NA
CASSLERGVQYF	TGTGCCAGCAGCCTTGAGCGGGGGGTTCAGTATTTT	TRBV5-4	TRBJ2-3	TRBD2	NA
CASSEGVWSNSYEQYF	TGTGCCAGCAGCGAGGGGGTCTGGTCGAACTCCTACGAGCAGTACTTC	TRBV9	TRBJ2-7	NA	few
CASSDKGTYGYTF	TGTGCCAGCAGCGACAAGGGCACTTATGGCTACACCTTC	TRBV11-2	TRBJ1-2	NA	NA
CASSYTGRFEQFF	TGTGCCAGCAGTTACACCGGACGGTTTGAGCAGTTCTTC	TRBV6-2/TRBV6-3	TRBJ2-1	NA	many
CASSFGTPGRILFF	TGTGCCAGCAGTTTCGGTACCCCGGGGAGGATACTGTTTTTT	TRBV28	TRBJ1-4	NA	many
CASSRDRTHYGYTF	TGTGCCAGCAGCCGGGACAGGACCCACTATGGCTACACCTTC	TRBV7-2	TRBJ1-2	TRBD1	many
CASSQTGLGAEQYF	TGTGCCAGCAGCCAGACGGGACTAGGAGCCGAGCAGTACTTC	TRBV4-2	TRBJ2-7	TRBD2	many
CASSDAMGTDTQYF	TGTGCCAGCAGTGATGCGATGGGCACAGATACGCAGTATTTT	TRBV6-1	TRBJ2-3	NA	NA
CASSYMGESAQTQYF	TGTGCCAGCAGCTACATGGGGGAATCGGCTCAGACCCAGTACTTC	TRBV7-2	TRBJ2-5	NA	many
CASSPGGENEKLFF	TGTGCCAGCAGCCCAGGCGGAGAAAATGAAAAACTGTTTTTT	TRBV5-4	TRBJ1-4	NA	many
CSVKTGTRIYEQYF	TGCAGTGTCAAGACCGGGACTAGAATCTACGAGCAGTACTTC	TRBV20-1	TRBJ2-7	TRBD2	many
CASSLAGLEAFF	TGTGCCAGCAGCTTAGCGGGACTTGAAGCTTTCTTT	TRBV7-2	TRBJ1-1	NA	many
CASKTGEETQYF	TGTGCCAGTAAGACAGGGGAAGAGACCCAGTACTTC	TRBV2	TRBJ2-5	TRBD1	many
CASSLRDRTSSEQYF	TGTGCCAGCAGCTTAAGGGACAGAACCTCCTCCGAGCAGTACTTC	TRBV7-6	TRBJ2-7	TRBD1	many
CASSINIGEAEAFF	TGTGCCAGTAGTATTAATATTGGAGAAGCTGAAGCTTTCTTT	TRBV19	TRBJ1-1	NA	many